The clone carrying this TCR beta chain has just a few counts. These data are taken from a study of early T cells in non-severe SARS-CoV-2 infection. A single record per CDR3 protein comes from TCRdb applying MiXCR to the 5' RACE reads. The table includes some 21,000 distinct CDR3 sequences, 5.3% detected once. CDR3 length: 14 amino acids. V lost 4 bases to trimming and J lost 3 bases, with 10 bases between them. CDR1 is LGHDT, CDR2 YNNKEL, per germline (reference sequence). The clonotype comes from an adult who was a healthcare worker with PCR-confirmed SARS-CoV-2 infection or an uninfected control (not recorded which). The sequencing sample was made of whole blood. The rearrangement uses TRBV3-1 and TRBJ1-5, with a tentative D call TRBD1 (5 bases). DNA for the CDR3: TGTGCCAGCAGCCGAGGACAAGACAATCAGCCCCAGCATTTT. Translation gives CASSRGQDNQPQHF.